These T cell receptor beta chains were read from a single sample in a study of cytomegalovirus exposure and HLA in healthy donors. Profiled with immunoSEQ multiplex PCR; TCRdb holds only in-frame clones, not every one. The sample shows tens of thousands of clones, 60% to 80% of them seen only once. The sequenced sample consisted of PBMCs. All receptors come from a female donor in good health and CMV-seronegative. CDR3s include the opening cysteine and the closing phenylalanine or tryptophan. Fields, in order: J gene, V gene, clone size, D gene, CDR3 protein, CDR3 DNA. The D gene is left open where the match is weak. For some rows the clone size is stated as once, few or many, or as a class when expanded; others skip it.

J: TRBJ1-5
V: TRBV27
size: -
D: TRBD1
CDR3: CASSSGQGEGQPQHF
DNA: TGTGCCAGCAGTTCGGGACAGGGAGAAGGTCAGCCCCAGCATTTT

J: TRBJ2-1
V: TRBV7-2
size: -
D: -
CDR3: CASSVTGNEQFF
DNA: TGTGCCAGCAGCGTTACCGGTAATGAGCAGTTCTTC

J: TRBJ2-5
V: TRBV6-1
size: -
D: -
CDR3: CASSERRGWETQYF
DNA: TGTGCCAGCAGTGAAAGAAGGGGGTGGGAGACCCAGTACTTC

J: TRBJ1-4
V: TRBV5-4
size: -
D: TRBD1
CDR3: CASSWGQGATNEKLFF
DNA: TGTGCCAGCAGCTGGGGACAGGGGGCAACTAATGAAAAACTGTTTTTT

J: TRBJ1-1
V: TRBV12-5
size: -
D: -
CDR3: CASGLPTTEAFF
DNA: TGTGCTAGTGGTTTGCCGACTACTGAAGCTTTCTTT

J: TRBJ1-4
V: TRBV6-5
size: -
D: -
CDR3: CASSYSESGGYEKLFF
DNA: TGTGCCAGCAGTTACTCGGAGTCGGGAGGTTATGAAAAACTGTTTTTT

J: TRBJ2-1
V: TRBV7-2
size: -
D: TRBD1
CDR3: CASSPRTGSYNEQFF
DNA: TGTGCCAGCAGCCCGCGGACAGGGTCCTACAATGAGCAGTTCTTC

J: TRBJ1-1
V: TRBV6-1
size: -
D: -
CDR3: CAGKGVWNTEAFF
DNA: TGTGCCGGTAAGGGGGTTTGGAACACTGAAGCTTTCTTT

J: TRBJ1-2
V: TRBV13
size: -
D: TRBD1
CDR3: CASSLGQGPYGYTF
DNA: TGTGCCAGCAGCTTGGGACAGGGGCCCTATGGCTACACCTTC

J: TRBJ2-1
V: TRBV4-1
size: -
D: TRBD2
CDR3: CASSQQDMGLAGVQFF
DNA: TGCGCCAGCAGCCAACAAGATATGGGACTAGCGGGAGTTCAGTTCTTC

J: TRBJ1-2
V: TRBV5-4
size: -
D: -
CDR3: CASSHDSNYGYTF
DNA: TGTGCCAGCAGCCATGACAGTAACTATGGCTACACCTTC

J: TRBJ2-7
V: TRBV27
size: -
D: -
CDR3: CASRVANRGLGEQYF
DNA: TGTGCCAGCAGAGTGGCGAATAGGGGTCTTGGCGAGCAGTACTTC

J: TRBJ1-1
V: TRBV7-2
size: -
D: -
CDR3: CASSLGSGEAFF
DNA: TGTGCCAGCAGCTTAGGATCAGGTGAAGCTTTCTTT

J: TRBJ2-1
V: TRBV25-1
size: -
D: TRBD1
CDR3: CASSETGGPYNEQFF
DNA: TGTGCCAGCAGTGAGACAGGGGGCCCCTACAATGAGCAGTTCTTC

J: TRBJ2-7
V: TRBV11-2
size: -
D: TRBD1
CDR3: CASSGGTGLEQYF
DNA: TGTGCCAGCAGCGGCGGGACAGGCCTCGAGCAGTACTTC

J: TRBJ2-3
V: TRBV27
size: -
D: -
CDR3: CASLGLTGYTQYF
DNA: TGTGCCAGCTTGGGACTCACAGGTTATACGCAGTATTTT

J: TRBJ2-7
V: TRBV18
size: -
D: -
CDR3: CASSPSAGSSYEQYF
DNA: TGTGCCAGCTCACCATCGGCGGGCAGCTCCTACGAGCAGTACTTC

J: TRBJ1-2
V: TRBV5-4
size: -
D: -
CDR3: CASSLGAREDGYTF
DNA: TGTGCCAGCAGCTTGGGAGCTAGGGAGGATGGCTACACCTTC

J: TRBJ2-3
V: TRBV9
size: -
D: -
CDR3: CASSVRDSTDTQYF
DNA: TGTGCCAGCAGCGTACGAGACTCCACAGATACGCAGTATTTT

J: TRBJ1-4
V: TRBV30
size: few
D: TRBD1
CDR3: CAWSSTGLNEKLFF
DNA: TGTGCCTGGAGTTCGACAGGGTTAAATGAAAAACTGTTTTTT

J: TRBJ1-1
V: TRBV27
size: -
D: TRBD1
CDR3: CASSFFGTGDTEAFF
DNA: TGTGCCAGCAGTTTTTTCGGGACAGGGGACACTGAAGCTTTCTTT

J: TRBJ2-2
V: TRBV6-1
size: -
D: TRBD2
CDR3: CASSGGLAALNTGELFF
DNA: TGTGCCAGCAGTGGCGGACTAGCGGCCCTAAACACCGGGGAGCTGTTTTTT

J: TRBJ1-4
V: TRBV6-5
size: -
D: -
CDR3: CASSYGGATNEKLFF
DNA: TGTGCCAGCAGTTACGGGGGGGCAACTAATGAAAAACTGTTTTTT

J: TRBJ2-3
V: TRBV6-5
size: few
D: -
CDR3: CASSLRGVTDTQYF
DNA: TGTGCCAGCAGTTTACGAGGAGTTACAGATACGCAGTATTTT

J: TRBJ2-1
V: TRBV6-5
size: -
D: -
CDR3: CASSYGSPGDNEQFF
DNA: TGTGCCAGCAGTTACGGGTCACCCGGGGACAATGAGCAGTTCTTC

J: TRBJ1-2
V: TRBV4-2
size: -
D: -
CDR3: CASSQVEGSNYGYTF
DNA: TGTGCCAGCAGCCAAGTGGAGGGTTCTAACTATGGCTACACCTTC

J: TRBJ1-4
V: TRBV4-1
size: -
D: -
CDR3: CASSQAQRNEKLFF
DNA: TGCGCCAGCAGCCAAGCCCAGCGTAATGAAAAACTGTTTTTT

J: TRBJ2-7
V: TRBV30
size: few
D: -
CDR3: CAWSRGSGATYEQYF
DNA: TGTGCCTGGAGTCGGGGGAGCGGTGCGACCTACGAGCAGTACTTC

J: TRBJ1-1
V: TRBV30
size: few
D: -
CDR3: CAWSVLLATEAFF
DNA: TGTGCCTGGAGTGTGCTCTTGGCCACTGAAGCTTTCTTT

J: TRBJ2-5
V: TRBV5-4
size: -
D: TRBD2
CDR3: CASSPRTSGETQYF
DNA: TGTGCCAGCAGCCCCCGGACTAGCGGGGAGACCCAGTACTTC

J: TRBJ1-5
V: TRBV30
size: -
D: -
CDR3: CAWSEQGYQPQHF
DNA: TGTGCCTGGAGTGAGCAGGGGTATCAGCCCCAGCATTTT

J: TRBJ2-1
V: TRBV19
size: -
D: TRBD2
CDR3: CASSPSGRVYNEQFF
DNA: TGTGCCAGTAGCCCCAGCGGGAGGGTTTACAATGAGCAGTTCTTC

J: TRBJ1-2
V: TRBV7-2
size: few
D: -
CDR3: CASSLDRSGYTF
DNA: TGTGCCAGCAGCTTAGACAGGTCTGGCTACACCTTC

J: TRBJ1-1
V: TRBV11-2
size: once
D: -
CDR3: CASSLEAGGDEAFF
DNA: TGTGCCAGCAGCTTAGAGGCGGGGGGCGATGAAGCTTTCTTT

J: TRBJ1-3
V: TRBV6-5
size: -
D: -
CDR3: CASSYRGVGGHTIYF
DNA: TGTGCCAGCAGTTATAGGGGAGTCGGGGGTCACACCATATATTTT

J: TRBJ2-3
V: TRBV4-1
size: once
D: TRBD2
CDR3: CASSQEKAGGRDTQYF
DNA: TGCGCCAGCAGCCAAGAAAAAGCGGGGGGGCGGGATACGCAGTATTTT

J: TRBJ2-5
V: TRBV2
size: -
D: -
CDR3: CASSEQGAETQYF
DNA: TGTGCCAGCAGCGAACAGGGCGCGGAGACCCAGTACTTC

J: TRBJ2-3
V: TRBV9
size: -
D: TRBD2
CDR3: CASSPWGGRTDTQYF
DNA: TGTGCCAGCAGCCCATGGGGGGGTCGCACAGATACGCAGTATTTT

J: TRBJ1-2
V: TRBV9
size: -
D: TRBD1
CDR3: CASSVDRVGGYTF
DNA: TGTGCCAGCAGCGTCGACAGGGTTGGTGGCTACACCTTC

J: TRBJ2-1
V: TRBV4-2
size: once
D: TRBD2
CDR3: CASSQDPGTSGGAYNEQFF
DNA: TGTGCCAGCAGCCAAGATCCGGGGACAAGCGGGGGGGCCTACAATGAGCAGTTCTTC

J: TRBJ2-1
V: TRBV6-5
size: -
D: -
CDR3: CASSKTDSKGEQFF
DNA: TGTGCCAGCAGCAAGACAGACTCGAAGGGTGAGCAGTTCTTC

J: TRBJ1-1
V: TRBV7-2
size: -
D: -
CDR3: CASSGMAANTEAFF
DNA: TGTGCCAGCAGCGGCATGGCGGCGAACACTGAAGCTTTCTTT

J: TRBJ2-7
V: TRBV13
size: -
D: TRBD1
CDR3: CASSLETGNYEQYF
DNA: TGTGCCAGCAGCTTAGAGACAGGGAACTACGAGCAGTACTTC

J: TRBJ2-1
V: TRBV10-2
size: few
D: -
CDR3: CASSAADEQFF
DNA: TGCGCCAGCAGTGCGGCGGATGAGCAGTTCTTC

J: TRBJ1-4
V: TRBV5-1
size: few
D: -
CDR3: CASSEGQNEKLFF
DNA: TGCGCCAGCAGCGAGGGTCAAAATGAAAAACTGTTTTTT

J: TRBJ1-2
V: TRBV27
size: -
D: -
CDR3: CASCPLGPKNGYTF
DNA: TGTGCCAGCTGCCCCCTGGGGCCGAAGAATGGCTACACCTTC

J: TRBJ2-3
V: TRBV7-9
size: -
D: -
CDR3: CASSRRTGDTQYF
DNA: TGTGCCAGCAGTCGTCGGACTGGAGATACGCAGTATTTT

J: TRBJ2-2
V: TRBV6-6
size: -
D: TRBD1
CDR3: CASKGAANTGELFF
DNA: TGTGCCAGCAAGGGGGCCGCGAACACCGGGGAGCTGTTTTTT

J: TRBJ2-5
V: TRBV7-9
size: -
D: -
CDR3: CASSRLFETQYF
DNA: TGTGCCAGCAGCCGACTTTTTGAGACCCAGTACTTC

J: TRBJ2-2
V: TRBV6-1
size: -
D: TRBD1
CDR3: CASESQGAAGELFF
DNA: TGTGCCAGCGAGTCTCAGGGGGCGGCGGGGGAGCTGTTTTTT

J: TRBJ1-2
V: TRBV5-6
size: few
D: TRBD1
CDR3: CASSTGQGNYGYTF
DNA: TGTGCCAGCAGCACGGGACAGGGTAACTATGGCTACACCTTC

J: TRBJ1-4
V: TRBV7-7
size: -
D: -
CDR3: CASSPSVGTFEKLFF
DNA: TGTGCTAGCAGCCCCTCCGTCGGGACTTTTGAAAAACTGTTTTTT

J: TRBJ2-5
V: TRBV11-2
size: -
D: -
CDR3: CASRRVETQYF
DNA: TGTGCCAGCAGGCGGGTTGAGACCCAGTACTTC

J: TRBJ2-7
V: TRBV29-1
size: -
D: -
CDR3: CSVDTGEQYF
DNA: TGCAGCGTTGATACGGGGGAGCAGTACTTC

J: TRBJ1-1
V: TRBV5-1
size: -
D: -
CDR3: CASNGGTEAFF
DNA: TGCGCCAGCAATGGCGGGACTGAAGCTTTCTTT

J: TRBJ2-7
V: TRBV27
size: -
D: TRBD1
CDR3: CASSRQGRMREQYF
DNA: TGTGCCAGCAGCCGACAGGGCCGCATGAGGGAGCAGTACTTC

J: TRBJ1-1
V: TRBV4-2
size: -
D: -
CDR3: CASSQEYGRGRMNTEAFF
DNA: TGTGCCAGCAGCCAAGAATATGGGAGGGGCCGGATGAACACTGAAGCTTTCTTT

J: TRBJ2-7
V: TRBV5-1
size: -
D: TRBD1
CDR3: CASSLEGDRGSQYF
DNA: TGCGCCAGCAGCTTGGAGGGTGACAGGGGGTCCCAGTACTTC

J: TRBJ2-7
V: TRBV28
size: -
D: -
CDR3: CASSPGTLIGYEQYF
DNA: TGTGCCAGCAGTCCCGGGACTCTCATCGGCTACGAGCAGTACTTC

J: TRBJ1-5
V: TRBV5-1
size: -
D: -
CDR3: CASSPGNNQPQHF
DNA: TGCGCCAGCAGCCCGGGAAACAATCAGCCCCAGCATTTT